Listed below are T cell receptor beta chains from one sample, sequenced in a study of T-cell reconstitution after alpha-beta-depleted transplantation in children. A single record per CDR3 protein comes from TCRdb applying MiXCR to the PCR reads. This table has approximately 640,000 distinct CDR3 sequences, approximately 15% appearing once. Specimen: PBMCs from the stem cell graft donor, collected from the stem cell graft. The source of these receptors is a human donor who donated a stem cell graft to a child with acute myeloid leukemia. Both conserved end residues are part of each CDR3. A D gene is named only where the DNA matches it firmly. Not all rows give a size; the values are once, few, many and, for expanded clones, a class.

TGTGCCAGCAGGCCAGACAGGATTTCGAGCTCTGGGGCCAACGTCCTGACTTTC | CASRPDRISSSGANVLTF | - | few | TRBJ2-6 | TRBV12-3/TRBV12-4
TGCAGTGTTGGTAATGAAAAACTGTTTTTT | CSVGNEKLFF | - | few | TRBJ1-4 | TRBV20-1
TGTGCCAGCAGTTTTGAACTAGCGGGGGGGCCGACAGATACGCAGTATTTT | CASSFELAGGPTDTQYF | TRBD2 | few | TRBJ2-3 | TRBV12-3/TRBV12-4
TGTGCCAGCTGCCAGGGTTTGCGGGGGAACGGGGAGCTGTTTTTT | CASCQGLRGNGELFF | TRBD2 | - | TRBJ2-2 | TRBV3-1
TGTGCCAGCAGTTTTTTGGCGACTAGCACAGATACGCAGTATTTT | CASSFLATSTDTQYF | - | once | TRBJ2-3 | TRBV28
TGTGCCAGCAGTTTTCCGACAGCTGCGAACACCGGGGAGCTGTTTTTT | CASSFPTAANTGELFF | - | - | TRBJ2-2 | TRBV28
TGTGCCAGCAGCTTACTTGGGACAGGGGGCGCGGGAGAGCAGTTCTTC | CASSLLGTGGAGEQFF | TRBD1 | - | TRBJ2-1 | TRBV12-3/TRBV12-4
TGTGCCAGCAGCCAGTTAGACAGGGGTAGTATTCAGCCCCAGCATTTT | CASSQLDRGSIQPQHF | TRBD1 | few | TRBJ1-5 | TRBV7-8
TGCAGTGTCGTGGTGGGAGAGACCCAGTACTTC | CSVVVGETQYF | - | many | TRBJ2-5 | TRBV20-1
TGTGCCCTGGGGGGATCCTACAATGAGCAGTTCTTC | CALGGSYNEQFF | - | many | TRBJ2-1 | TRBV30
TGTGCCAGCAGCTTAGAGTTGCAGGGTGTGAATTCACCCCTCCACTTT | CASSLELQGVNSPLHF | - | many | TRBJ1-6 | TRBV7-2
TGTGCCAGCAGGTCCCGGGACGGTTACGAGCAGTACTTC | CASRSRDGYEQYF | - | - | TRBJ2-7 | TRBV7-9
TGTGCCACCAGTGATTCCAGGGCCTACCGGAGCACCGGGGAGCTGTTTTTT | CATSDSRAYRSTGELFF | - | few | TRBJ2-2 | TRBV24-1
TGTGCCAGCAGACCCTCGGACAGGGGGCACTCACCCCTCCACTTT | CASRPSDRGHSPLHF | TRBD1 | many | TRBJ1-6 | TRBV12-3/TRBV12-4
TGTGCCAGCAGCCCCCAACCGACAGGGGCCCACGAGCAGTACTTC | CASSPQPTGAHEQYF | TRBD1 | - | TRBJ2-7 | TRBV7-2
TGTGCCAGCAGCTCCCGAGAAACAGGGGACGAGCAGTACTTC | CASSSRETGDEQYF | TRBD1 | few | TRBJ2-7 | TRBV13
TGTGCCAGCCGCCGGGACCTGGGCGCAGATACGCAGTATTTT | CASRRDLGADTQYF | - | many | TRBJ2-3 | TRBV6-1
TGCGCCACCAAAGGGGGGACACCACCACCGAACACTGAAGCTTTCTTT | CATKGGTPPPNTEAFF | - | - | TRBJ1-1 | TRBV5-1
TGTGCCACCAGTGACCTCTCGTCTGAGCAGTACTTC | CATSDLSSEQYF | - | - | TRBJ2-7 | TRBV24-1
TGTGCCAGCAGTTTAGCCCACTCCTACGAGCAGTACTTC | CASSLAHSYEQYF | - | many | TRBJ2-7 | TRBV27
TGTGCCAGCAACCTCAGGGGCCTGAACACTGAAGCTTTCTTT | CASNLRGLNTEAFF | - | - | TRBJ1-1 | TRBV6-1
TGTGCCACCAGCCATAAGCGAGTGAACACTGAAGCTTTCTTT | CATSHKRVNTEAFF | - | - | TRBJ1-1 | TRBV15
TGTGCCTGGGCTTTGACAGGGGTTACCTACGAGCAGTACTTC | CAWALTGVTYEQYF | TRBD1 | few | TRBJ2-7 | TRBV30
TGCAGTGCTTTAGGGGGACAGACCTACGAGCAGTACTTC | CSALGGQTYEQYF | TRBD1 | few | TRBJ2-7 | TRBV20-1
TGTGCCAGCAGTGAATCGCCGGCCGGGGACTATGGCTACACCTTC | CASSESPAGDYGYTF | - | few | TRBJ1-2 | TRBV6-1
TGTGCCAGCAGCTTAGGATGGTCTACAGGACAGAACACTGAAGCTTTCTTT | CASSLGWSTGQNTEAFF | - | few | TRBJ1-1 | TRBV7-9